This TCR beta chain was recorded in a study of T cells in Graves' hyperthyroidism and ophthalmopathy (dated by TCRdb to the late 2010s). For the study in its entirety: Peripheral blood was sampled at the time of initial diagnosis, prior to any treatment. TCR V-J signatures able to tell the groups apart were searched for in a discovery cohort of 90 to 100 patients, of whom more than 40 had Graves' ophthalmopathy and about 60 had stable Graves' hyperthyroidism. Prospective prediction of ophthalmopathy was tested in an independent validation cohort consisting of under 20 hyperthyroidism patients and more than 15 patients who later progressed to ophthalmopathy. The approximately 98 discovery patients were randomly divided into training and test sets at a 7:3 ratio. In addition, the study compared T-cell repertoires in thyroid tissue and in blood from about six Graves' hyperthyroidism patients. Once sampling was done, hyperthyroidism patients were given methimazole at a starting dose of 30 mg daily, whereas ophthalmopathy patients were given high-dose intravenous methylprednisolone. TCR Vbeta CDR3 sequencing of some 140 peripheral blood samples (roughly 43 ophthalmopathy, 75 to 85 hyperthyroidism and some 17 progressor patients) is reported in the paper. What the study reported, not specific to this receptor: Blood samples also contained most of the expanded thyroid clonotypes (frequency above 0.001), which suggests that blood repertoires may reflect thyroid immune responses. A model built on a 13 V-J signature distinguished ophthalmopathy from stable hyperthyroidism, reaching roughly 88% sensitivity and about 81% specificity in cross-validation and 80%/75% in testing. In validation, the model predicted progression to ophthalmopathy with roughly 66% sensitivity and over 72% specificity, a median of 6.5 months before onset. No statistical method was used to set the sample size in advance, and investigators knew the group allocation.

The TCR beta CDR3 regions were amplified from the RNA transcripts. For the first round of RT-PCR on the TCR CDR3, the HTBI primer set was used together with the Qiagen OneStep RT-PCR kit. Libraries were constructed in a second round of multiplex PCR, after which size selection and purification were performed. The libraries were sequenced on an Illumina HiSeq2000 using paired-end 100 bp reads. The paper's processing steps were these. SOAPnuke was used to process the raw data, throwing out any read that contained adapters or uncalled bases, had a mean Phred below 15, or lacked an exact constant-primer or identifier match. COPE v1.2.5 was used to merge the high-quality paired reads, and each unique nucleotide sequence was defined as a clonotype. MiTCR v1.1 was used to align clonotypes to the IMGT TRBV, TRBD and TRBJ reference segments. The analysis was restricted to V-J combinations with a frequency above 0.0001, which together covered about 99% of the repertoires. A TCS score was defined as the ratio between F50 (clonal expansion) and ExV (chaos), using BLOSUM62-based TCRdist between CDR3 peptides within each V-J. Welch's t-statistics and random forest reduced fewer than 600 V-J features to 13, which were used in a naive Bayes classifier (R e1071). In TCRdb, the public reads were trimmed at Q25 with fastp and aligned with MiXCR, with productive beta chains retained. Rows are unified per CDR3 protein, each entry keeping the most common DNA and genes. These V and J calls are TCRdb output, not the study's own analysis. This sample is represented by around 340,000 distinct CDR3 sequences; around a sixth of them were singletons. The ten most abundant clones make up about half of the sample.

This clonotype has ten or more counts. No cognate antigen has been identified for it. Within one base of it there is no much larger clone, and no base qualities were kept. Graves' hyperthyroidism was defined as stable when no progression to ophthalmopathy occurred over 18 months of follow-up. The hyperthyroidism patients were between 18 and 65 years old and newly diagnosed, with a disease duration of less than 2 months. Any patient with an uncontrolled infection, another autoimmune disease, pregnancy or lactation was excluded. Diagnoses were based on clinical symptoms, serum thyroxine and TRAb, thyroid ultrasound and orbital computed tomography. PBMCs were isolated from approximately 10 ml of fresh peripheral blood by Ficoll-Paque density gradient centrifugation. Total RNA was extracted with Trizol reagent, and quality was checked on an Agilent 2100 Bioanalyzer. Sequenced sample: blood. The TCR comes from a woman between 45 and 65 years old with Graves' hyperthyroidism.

The DNA sequence follows: TGCAGTGCTAGAGTCCCGGGATTCACAGATACGCAGTATTTT. This sequence encodes CSARVPGFTDTQYF. The rearrangement joined TRBV20-1 to TRBJ2-3; TRBD2 is a possible D gene, resting on 5 matching bases. Trimming at the junction amounts to 1 base on V and 2 bases on J, and the germline ends lie 10 bases apart. Inclusive of the bounding cysteine and phenylalanine, the CDR3 is 14 residues long. Just the 42-base CDR3 DNA is kept, in frame starting at base 1. Per the germline V gene (reference sequence), DFQATT is the CDR1 and SNEGSKA is the CDR2.